Listed below are T cell receptor beta chains from one sample, sequenced in a study of T cells in localized non-small cell lung cancer. Sequenced by immunoSEQ multiplex PCR; TCRdb stores in-frame clones only, minus some. The sample contains over 30,000 clones, about nine tenths of which appear only once. The sequences come from peripheral blood, collected before any cancer treatment. The receptor source for this set is a male donor aged 60 or older with stage III lung adenocarcinoma. Both conserved end residues are part of each CDR3. The D gene is left open where the match is weak. Some rows mark clone size as missing; the rest say once, few, many or name a class of expanded clone.

DNA: TGTGCCAGCAGTCATACAGGATATTCCGCCGAGCAGTACTTC
CDR3: CASSHTGYSAEQYF
size: NA
V: TRBV6-1
J: TRBJ2-7
length: 14
D: NA

DNA: TGTGCCAGCAGCTTGGAGGGGAGCACAGATACGCAGTATTTT
CDR3: CASSLEGSTDTQYF
size: NA
V: TRBV5-4
J: TRBJ2-3
length: 14
D: NA

DNA: TGTGCCAGCAGCTTTTACGGGGTTGGGAAAGGGGAGCTGTTTTTT
CDR3: CASSFYGVGKGELFF
size: NA
V: TRBV7-3
J: TRBJ2-2
length: 15
D: NA

DNA: TGCGCCAGCAGCCAGGCCGGGACGAGGGAGCAGTACTTC
CDR3: CASSQAGTREQYF
size: NA
V: TRBV4-1
J: TRBJ2-7
length: 13
D: NA

DNA: TGCAGTGCATACAACACTGAAGCTTTCTTT
CDR3: CSAYNTEAFF
size: once
V: TRBV20-1
J: TRBJ1-1
length: 10
D: NA

DNA: TGTGCCAGCAGCCAGGCCCCTGACTACGGCTACACCTTC
CDR3: CASSQAPDYGYTF
size: once
V: TRBV4-2
J: TRBJ1-2
length: 13
D: NA

DNA: TGTGTCAGCAGCTCAGACAGGTCGACAACTAATGAAAAACTGTTTTTT
CDR3: CVSSSDRSTTNEKLFF
size: NA
V: TRBV5-4
J: TRBJ1-4
length: 16
D: NA

DNA: TGCGCCAGCAGCTTCAGGGCGGGAAGCTCCTACAATGAGCAGTTCTTC
CDR3: CASSFRAGSSYNEQFF
size: NA
V: TRBV5-1
J: TRBJ2-1
length: 16
D: NA

DNA: TGTGCCAGCAGTTACAATGGTCGTGGGGTGCCCCAGCATTTT
CDR3: CASSYNGRGVPQHF
size: NA
V: TRBV6-5
J: TRBJ1-5
length: 14
D: NA

DNA: TGTGCCAGCAGCTTAGGTCCCGGGGGCCCCCAAGAGACCCAGTACTTC
CDR3: CASSLGPGGPQETQYF
size: NA
V: TRBV7-9
J: TRBJ2-5
length: 16
D: NA

DNA: TGCGCCAGCAGCTTGGAAGGTCGTAGCTCCTACAATGAGCAGTTCTTC
CDR3: CASSLEGRSSYNEQFF
size: NA
V: TRBV5-1
J: TRBJ2-1
length: 16
D: NA

DNA: TGTGCCATCAGTGATCGTTTAGGGGACAGGGGCGGGGAGCTGTTTTTT
CDR3: CAISDRLGDRGGELFF
size: NA
V: TRBV10-3
J: TRBJ2-2
length: 16
D: TRBD1

DNA: TGCGCCAGCAGCCGCACAGGGGCGCTGGGGGACGGGGAGCTGTTTTTT
CDR3: CASSRTGALGDGELFF
size: NA
V: TRBV4-1
J: TRBJ2-2
length: 16
D: TRBD1

DNA: TGCGCCAGCAGTGAACGGGGGAACTATGGCTACACCTTC
CDR3: CASSERGNYGYTF
size: once
V: TRBV10-1
J: TRBJ1-2
length: 13
D: NA

DNA: TGTGCCAGCAGCTCAACAGGGTTGGGGCTAGCCAAAAACATTCAGTACTTC
CDR3: CASSSTGLGLAKNIQYF
size: NA
V: TRBV11-2
J: TRBJ2-4
length: 17
D: NA

DNA: TGTGCCAGCAGTGAGGGACCATTCAGGTCTAATGAAAAACTGTTTTTT
CDR3: CASSEGPFRSNEKLFF
size: NA
V: TRBV6-1
J: TRBJ1-4
length: 16
D: NA

DNA: TGTGCCAGTAGTGTTACAGGGGGATACACTGAAGCTTTCTTT
CDR3: CASSVTGGYTEAFF
size: NA
V: TRBV19
J: TRBJ1-1
length: 14
D: TRBD1

DNA: TGTGCCAGCAGCGTAAGGGACCTAGAGACCCAGTACTTC
CDR3: CASSVRDLETQYF
size: few
V: TRBV9
J: TRBJ2-5
length: 13
D: NA

DNA: TGCGCCAGCAGCTTCCTAGTAGGTTCCGACAATGAGCAGTTCTTC
CDR3: CASSFLVGSDNEQFF
size: NA
V: TRBV5-1
J: TRBJ2-1
length: 15
D: NA

DNA: TGTGCCAGCAGTACGGGGACGGCCTATGGCTACACCTTC
CDR3: CASSTGTAYGYTF
size: NA
V: TRBV28
J: TRBJ1-2
length: 13
D: NA

DNA: TGTGCCAGCAGTGAGGGACCTGGAAACACCATATATTTT
CDR3: CASSEGPGNTIYF
size: NA
V: TRBV2
J: TRBJ1-3
length: 13
D: NA

DNA: TGTGCCATCAGTGAAGGCAGGGGTCGAGATACGCAGTATTTT
CDR3: CAISEGRGRDTQYF
size: NA
V: TRBV10-3
J: TRBJ2-3
length: 14
D: NA

DNA: TGCGCCAGCAGCCTTCATGGGAGAGGGAGGGCAGATACGCAGTATTTT
CDR3: CASSLHGRGRADTQYF
size: NA
V: TRBV5-1
J: TRBJ2-3
length: 16
D: TRBD2

DNA: TGCAGCGCCAAGGGCCCGGGGGAAGACACCGGGGAGCTGTTTTTT
CDR3: CSAKGPGEDTGELFF
size: NA
V: TRBV29-1
J: TRBJ2-2
length: 15
D: NA

DNA: TGTGCCAGCAGTGAAGGAATGAGCAATCAGCCCCAGCATTTT
CDR3: CASSEGMSNQPQHF
size: NA
V: TRBV6-1
J: TRBJ1-5
length: 14
D: NA

DNA: TGTGCCAGCAGCCCGGATGTAAACACTGAAGCTTTCTTT
CDR3: CASSPDVNTEAFF
size: once
V: TRBV7-7
J: TRBJ1-1
length: 13
D: NA

DNA: TGTGCCAGTAGGGCACTAGCGGAGGGGCCAGATACGCAGTATTTT
CDR3: CASRALAEGPDTQYF
size: NA
V: TRBV19
J: TRBJ2-3
length: 15
D: TRBD2

DNA: TGCGCCAGCAGCTTTAACCAAGAGACCCAGTACTTC
CDR3: CASSFNQETQYF
size: NA
V: TRBV5-1
J: TRBJ2-5
length: 12
D: NA

DNA: TGTGCCAGCAGTTACTCGGACATTCCCTCTGGAAACACCATATATTTT
CDR3: CASSYSDIPSGNTIYF
size: NA
V: TRBV6-5
J: TRBJ1-3
length: 16
D: NA

DNA: TGTGCCAGCAGTTTACAGGGGGGGGGTGGCTACACCTTC
CDR3: CASSLQGGGGYTF
size: NA
V: TRBV2
J: TRBJ1-2
length: 13
D: TRBD1

DNA: TGTGCCACCGTGGACAGGGTGGCTGGAAACACCATATATTTT
CDR3: CATVDRVAGNTIYF
size: NA
V: TRBV25-1
J: TRBJ1-3
length: 14
D: TRBD1

DNA: TGTGCCAGCAGTTATTATACCCAGACAGGGGCCACTGAAGCTTTCTTT
CDR3: CASSYYTQTGATEAFF
size: NA
V: TRBV6-5
J: TRBJ1-1
length: 16
D: TRBD1

DNA: TGTGCCAGCAGTTACGATTGGGCTCGGTTGAACACTGAAGCTTTCTTT
CDR3: CASSYDWARLNTEAFF
size: few
V: TRBV6-5
J: TRBJ1-1
length: 16
D: NA

DNA: TGTGCCAGCAGCTTAGGCAGGGGAGTATTTGGGACTGAAGCTTTCTTT
CDR3: CASSLGRGVFGTEAFF
size: NA
V: TRBV7-2
J: TRBJ1-1
length: 16
D: NA

DNA: TGTGCCAGCAGCATACAGACAATAGCAGGCTACGAGCAGTACTTC
CDR3: CASSIQTIAGYEQYF
size: NA
V: TRBV11-3
J: TRBJ2-7
length: 15
D: NA

DNA: TGTGCCACCAGCAGAGATGGGGAGCGGCAAGAGACCCAGTACTTC
CDR3: CATSRDGERQETQYF
size: NA
V: TRBV15
J: TRBJ2-5
length: 15
D: NA

DNA: TGTGCCACCAGCGGCCAGGGATTAGCCGGGGAGCTGTTTTTT
CDR3: CATSGQGLAGELFF
size: NA
V: TRBV15
J: TRBJ2-2
length: 14
D: NA

DNA: TGTGCCAGCAGAGGCCCGACAGGGACGTATGGCTACACCTTC
CDR3: CASRGPTGTYGYTF
size: NA
V: TRBV5-4
J: TRBJ1-2
length: 14
D: TRBD1

DNA: TGTGCCAGCAGCCCTCGCGGGACGGACTCCTACGAGCAGTACTTC
CDR3: CASSPRGTDSYEQYF
size: NA
V: TRBV7-8
J: TRBJ2-7
length: 15
D: NA

DNA: TGTGCCAGTAGGCCATTAGCGGTCCTTGGGAATGAGCAGTTCTTC
CDR3: CASRPLAVLGNEQFF
size: NA
V: TRBV19
J: TRBJ2-1
length: 15
D: NA

DNA: TGTGCCAGCAGCCAAGTGGGGGGGGGAATGGCACCCCTCCACTTT
CDR3: CASSQVGGGMAPLHF
size: NA
V: TRBV14
J: TRBJ1-6
length: 15
D: NA

DNA: TGTGCCATCAGTGAGGTTTCTCAGCGGGGGATACCTTACAATGAGCAGTTCTTC
CDR3: CAISEVSQRGIPYNEQFF
size: NA
V: TRBV10-3
J: TRBJ2-1
length: 18
D: TRBD2

DNA: TGTGCCAGCAGTTACAAAGGTCACGGGGACACCTTC
CDR3: CASSYKGHGDTF
size: few
V: TRBV6-5
J: TRBJ1-2
length: 12
D: NA

DNA: TGTGCCAGCAGCCTCGGACAGGGAGCTGGGGCCAACGTCCTGACTTTC
CDR3: CASSLGQGAGANVLTF
size: once
V: TRBV6-6
J: TRBJ2-6
length: 16
D: TRBD1

DNA: TGTGCCAGCAGCTCGACAGTTTATGGCTACACCTTC
CDR3: CASSSTVYGYTF
size: few
V: TRBV2
J: TRBJ1-2
length: 12
D: NA

DNA: TGTGCCAGCAGCTTAGTGGGGGACAGGGGTAATTCACCCCTCCACTTT
CDR3: CASSLVGDRGNSPLHF
size: NA
V: TRBV7-2
J: TRBJ1-6
length: 16
D: TRBD1

DNA: TGTGCCAGCGGTACCAACTCTGGAAACACCATATATTTT
CDR3: CASGTNSGNTIYF
size: few
V: TRBV2
J: TRBJ1-3
length: 13
D: NA

DNA: TGTGCCAGCAGCTTAGATCTGGAGACCCAGTACTTC
CDR3: CASSLDLETQYF
size: NA
V: TRBV7-9
J: TRBJ2-5
length: 12
D: NA